This T cell receptor beta chain appears in the sequencing data of a study of CD8 T cells in Susac syndrome. Random-hexamer reverse transcription was applied to roughly 0.5 to 1 ug RNA. The TCR beta CDR3 was amplified by immunoSEQ multiplex PCR across 54 Vbeta, 13 Jbeta. From the immunoSEQ multiplex PCR reads, TCRdb called clonotypes with MiXCR, one entry per CDR3 protein. The data show approximately 140,000 distinct CDR3 sequences, around 95% seen once. TCR beta sequencing was performed on blood CD8+ and CD4+ T cells. Negative isolation was used for CD8+ and CD4+ T cells and FACS enrichment for TEMRA cells. Overall study findings and caveats: The authors acknowledged that the study's TCR sequencing and HLA analysis involved relatively few individuals.

Concerning this clonotype itself: Its antigen remains unidentified.

Germline V gene sequence: CDR1 SGHRS, CDR2 YFSETQ. Trimming took 1 base from V and 6 from J; bases not matched to a gene: 7. The CDR3 runs 15 residues. This clonotype was obtained from a human donor with multiple sclerosis. The specimen was CD4+ T cells from PBMCs. V gene TRBV5-1 combines with J gene TRBJ2-1, with 7 bases identical to TRBD1. The CDR3 region has the DNA TGCGCCAGCAGCTTGACGGGACAGACCTTCAATGAGCAGTTCTTC. Protein: CASSLTGQTFNEQFF.